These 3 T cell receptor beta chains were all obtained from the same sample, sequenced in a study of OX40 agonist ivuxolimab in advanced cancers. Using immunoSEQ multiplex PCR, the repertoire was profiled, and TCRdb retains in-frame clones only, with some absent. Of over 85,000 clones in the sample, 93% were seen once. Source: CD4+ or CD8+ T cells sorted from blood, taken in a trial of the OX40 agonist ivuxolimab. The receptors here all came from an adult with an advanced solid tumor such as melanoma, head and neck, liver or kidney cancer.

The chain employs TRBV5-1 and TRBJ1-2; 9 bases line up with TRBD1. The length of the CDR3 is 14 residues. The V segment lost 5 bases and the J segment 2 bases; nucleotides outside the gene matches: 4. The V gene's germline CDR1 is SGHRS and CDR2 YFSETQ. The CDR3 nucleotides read TGCGCCAGCAGACCCGGGACAGGGAACTATGGCTACACCTTC. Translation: CASRPGTGNYGYTF.

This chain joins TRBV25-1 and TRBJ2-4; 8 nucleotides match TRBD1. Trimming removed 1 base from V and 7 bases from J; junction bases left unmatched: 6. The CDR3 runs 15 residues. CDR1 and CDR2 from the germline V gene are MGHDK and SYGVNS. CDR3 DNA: TGTGCCAGCAGTGAATTAGGGACAGGTGGGAACATTCAGTACTTC. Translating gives CASSELGTGGNIQYF.

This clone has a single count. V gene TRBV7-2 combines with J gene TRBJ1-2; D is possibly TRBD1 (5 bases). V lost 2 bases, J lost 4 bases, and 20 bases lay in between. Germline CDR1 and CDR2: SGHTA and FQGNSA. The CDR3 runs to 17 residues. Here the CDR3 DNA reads TGTGCCAGCAGCTTAAGTATGGGGCAAACAGACGTCTATGGCTACACCTTC. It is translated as CASSLSMGQTDVYGYTF.